The 25 T cell receptor beta chains below come from one sample, sequenced in a study of shared clonotypes between healthy human individuals. Generated by immunoSEQ multiplex PCR, the TCRdb table keeps only in-frame clones and is missing some. The repertoire holds 2 million to 3 million clones, with over 85% as singletons. The sequencing input was naive CD4+ T cells from PBMCs. This sample's subset: CD45RA+ positively selected. These receptors all stem from a young man in good health. Some clones in this sample may be carry-over from other donors' samples.

A word on this clone: This sample includes further DNA sequences coding for the same CDR3. The CDR3 nucleotides read TGTGCCAGCAGCCCCGGGACTCGGGAGACCCAGTACTTC. The encoded protein is CASSPGTRETQYF. V and J are TRBV7-8 and TRBJ2-5, with a possible D match to TRBD2 (6 bases). Germline values: CDR1 SGHVS, CDR2 FQNEAQ. The CDR3 covers 13 residues. V gave up 5 bases and J gave up 5 bases, with 12 bases separating them.

The genes are TRBV27 and TRBJ2-5, with 8 positions matching TRBD1. The CDR3 length is 14 residues. The junction had 5 bases not matched to a gene; V was cut back by 7 bases and J by 1 base. Germline CDR1 MNHEY, CDR2 SMNVEV (reference sequence). The CDR3 reads CASKPQGAQETQYF. The CDR3 DNA reads TGTGCCAGCAAGCCCCAGGGGGCCCAAGAGACCCAGTACTTC.

The chain couples TRBV14 to TRBJ1-4, with no clear D. The CDR3 runs 13 residues. Trimming shortened V by 4 bases and J by 16 bases, and 19 bases separated the two germline ends. CDR1 SGHDN and CDR2 FVKESK come from the germline V gene. CDR3 sequence: CASSLTTSGIRFF. CDR3 coding DNA: TGTGCCAGCAGCCTTACCACGAGCGGGATAAGGTTTTTT.

Points on this clone: Other DNA sequences within the sample encode an identical CDR3. V gene TRBV7-9 combines with J gene TRBJ2-3; no definite D call. Trimming took off 1 base at V and 1 base at J, with 3 bases between the two ends. CDR1 SEHNR and CDR2 FQNEAQ come from the germline V gene (reference sequence). The CDR3 has 13 amino acids. This CDR3 is CASSLDGTDTQYF. The CDR3, as DNA: TGTGCCAGCAGCTTAGATGGCACAGATACGCAGTATTTT.

CDR3 in DNA: TGTGCCAGCAGTACGGGGACAGGGGTTGAAAAACTGTTTTTT. It translates to CASSTGTGVEKLFF. The chain employs TRBV27 and TRBJ1-4; 10 nucleotides agree with TRBD1. Trimming at V came to 5 bases and at J to 7 bases, leaving 4 bases not matched to a gene. The CDR3 is 14 amino acids. CDR1 is MNHEY, CDR2 SMNVEV, per germline (reference sequence).

Of note for this clone: The same CDR3 also results from other DNA sequences found in this sample. The chain carries TRBV5-1 and TRBJ1-1; no reliable D call. Per germline, CDR1 SGHRS and CDR2 YFSETQ. The CDR3 covers 14 residues. V gave up 0 bases and J gave up 0 bases, with 6 bases separating them. CDR3 residues: CASSLVQLNTEAFF. CDR3 nucleotides: TGCGCCAGCAGCTTGGTACAGCTGAACACTGAAGCTTTCTTT.

This chain links TRBV7-2 with TRBJ2-7; D possibly uses TRBD1 or TRBD2 (6 bases each). Germline V lookup: CDR1 SGHTA, CDR2 FQGNSA. The length of the CDR3 is 17 residues. V gave up 1 base and J gave up 6 bases, with 22 bases separating them. The CDR3 is CASSLVGSAGLRGEQYF. CDR3 coding DNA: TGTGCCAGCAGCTTAGTAGGCTCGGCGGGACTCAGGGGCGAGCAGTACTTC.

The chain carries TRBV11-2 and TRBJ1-1; D is perhaps TRBD1 (6 bases). CDR3 size: 14 residues. The V end lost 6 bases, the J end lost 1 base, and 12 bases lay between the germline ends. Germline V lookup: CDR1 SGHAT, CDR2 FQNNGV. CDR3 protein: CASRQDRTNTEAFF. The CDR3 region has the DNA TGTGCCAGCAGGCAGGACAGAACGAACACTGAAGCTTTCTTT.

The J gene is TRBJ1-3, the V gene TRBV7-2, with TRBD1 as a possible D gene (5 bases). Trimming left V 8 bases short and J 4 bases short, with 12 bases between. There are 13 residues in the CDR3. Germline values: CDR1 SGHTA, CDR2 FQGNSA. CDR3 residues: CASAPGQGNTIYF. DNA of the CDR3: TGTGCCAGCGCCCCAGGGCAGGGAAACACCATATATTTT.

As to this clone: This sequence may be a read error, since a much larger clone differs from it by one base. The CDR3 loop reads CASSSAYEQYF. The CDR3 DNA is TGCGCCAGCAGCTCCGCCTACGAGCAGTACTTC. J is TRBJ2-5 and V is TRBV5-1; D is ambiguous. TRBJ2-7 matches the DNA end more closely, so the J call is doubtful. This CDR3 spans 11 amino acids. Germline V gives CDR1 SGHRS, CDR2 YFSETQ.

The rearrangement joins TRBV15 to TRBJ2-2; 8 positions match TRBD1. Germline lookup yields CDR1 LNHNV and CDR2 YYDKDF (reference sequence). The CDR3 covers 17 residues. V lost 0 bases to trimming and J lost 6 bases; unmatched junction nucleotides: 9. DNA for the CDR3: TGTGCCACCAGCAGAGATCAGCAGGGGGCGATTGCCGGGGAGCTGTTTTTT. Amino acid sequence: CATSRDQQGAIAGELFF.

This chain uses TRBV9 with TRBJ1-1; D is unclear. Germline values: CDR1 SGDLS, CDR2 YYNGEE. The germline V and J ends were trimmed by 3 bases and 6 bases, with 12 bases remaining between them. The CDR3 runs to 13 residues. The CDR3 sequence is CASSARNTAEAFF. The DNA of the CDR3 is TGTGCCAGCAGCGCCAGAAATACAGCTGAAGCTTTCTTT.

The chain combines TRBV7-2 with TRBJ2-1; TRBD2 matches at 10 bases. The germline CDR1 and CDR2 sequences are SGHTA and FQGNSA. The junction had 7 bases not matched to a gene; V was cut back by 5 bases and J by 6 bases. The CDR3 loop spans 15 amino acids. The CDR3, as DNA: TGTGCCAGCAGCCAAAGCGGGAGGGCCATCAATGAGCAGTTCTTC. It translates to CASSQSGRAINEQFF. Based on the CDR3 plus reference TRBV7-2 and TRBJ2-1, the full variable domain is GAGVSQSPSNKVTEKGKDVELRCDPISGHTALYWYRQSLGQGLEFLIYFQGNSAPDKSGLPSDRFSAERTGGSVSTLTIQRTQQEDSAVYLCASSQSGRAINEQFFGPGTRLTVL.

V is TRBV7-2 and J is TRBJ2-3; a weak D match, TRBD1 (5 bases). CDR3 size: 14 residues. The germline CDR1 and CDR2 sequences are SGHTA and FQGNSA. The ends were cut back, 1 base at V and 4 bases at J, with 9 bases in the middle. The CDR3 sequence: CASSLGLGPDTQYF. The CDR3 nucleotides are TGTGCCAGCAGCTTAGGTCTGGGGCCAGATACGCAGTATTTT.

The chain links TRBV5-1 to TRBJ2-5; D unresolved. This CDR3 region has 13 residues. The V gene's germline CDR1 is SGHRS and CDR2 YFSETQ. V was trimmed by 5 bases and J by 3 bases, leaving 11 bases between them. The CDR3 region is CASRGTTKETQYF. In nucleotides, the CDR3 is TGCGCCAGCAGGGGTACGACGAAAGAGACCCAGTACTTC.

The chain's CDR3 is CASSRAPGGWELFF. CDR3 in DNA: TGTGCCAGCAGCCGGGCCCCGGGCGGGTGGGAGCTGTTTTTT. This rearrangement joins TRBV27 to TRBJ2-2; maybe TRBD2 (5 bases). The V gene's germline CDR1 is MNHEY and CDR2 SMNVEV (reference sequence). V was shortened by 6 bases and J by 9 bases, with 17 bases between the two germline ends. CDR3 length: 14 residues.

This chain joins TRBV28 and TRBJ1-2; a possible D gene is TRBD1 (5 bases). There are 17 residues in the CDR3. The germline gives CDR1 MDHEN, CDR2 SYDVKM. Trimming took off 7 bases at V and 4 bases at J, with 25 bases between the two ends. The CDR3 bases are TGTGCCAGCACAGTTGGGGGTACAGGTGCCGAGGCCTATGGCTACACCTTC. As protein: CASTVGGTGAEAYGYTF.

This chain connects TRBV10-3 to TRBJ2-3, with D perhaps matching TRBD2 (5 bases). CDR3 length equals 17 residues. The V and J ends lost 8 bases and 8 bases respectively, with 29 bases between them. Germline V gene data show CDR1 as ENHRY and CDR2 as SYGVKD. The CDR3 reads CAISYQDYLERAATQYF. The CDR3 DNA reads as TGTGCCATCTCCTACCAAGACTACCTAGAAAGAGCGGCTACGCAGTATTTT.

Comments on this clone: At the DNA level, this CDR3 is encoded by other sequences in the same sample as well. This chain uses TRBV15 with TRBJ1-5; D uncertain. This CDR3 is built from 15 residues. Trimming shortened V by 1 base and J by 6 bases, and 13 bases separated the two germline ends. Per germline, CDR1 LNHNV and CDR2 YYDKDF (reference sequence). CDR3 sequence (DNA): TGTGCCACCAGCAGAGGAAACCGAGAAGGTCAGCCCCAGCATTTT. Amino acid sequence: CATSRGNREGQPQHF. Variable domain in full (rest from reference TRBV15 and TRBJ1-5): DAMVIQNPRYQVTQFGKPVTLSCSQTLNHNVMYWYQQKSSQAPKLLFHYYDKDFNNEADTPDNFQSRRPNTSFCFLDIRSPGLGDTAMYLCATSRGNREGQPQHFGDGTRLSIL.

This rearrangement joins TRBV5-1 to TRBJ2-2; a weak D match, TRBD1 (6 bases). Germline V gene sequence: CDR1 SGHRS, CDR2 YFSETQ. V was shortened by 0 bases and J by 6 bases, with 15 bases between the two germline ends. The CDR3 extends over 16 amino acids. This CDR3 reads CASSLAGGTGPGELFF. The CDR3 DNA reads TGCGCCAGCAGCTTGGCTGGGGGCACGGGACCCGGGGAGCTGTTTTTT.

The rearrangement joins TRBV19 to TRBJ1-5; D may be TRBD1 (6 bases). Germline values: CDR1 LNHDA, CDR2 SQIVND (reference sequence). CDR3 length equals 18 residues. With 5 bases removed from V and 4 bases from J, the gap between germline ends came to 24 bases. The CDR3 sequence is CASSRDLGGRVRNQPQHF. The CDR3 nucleotides are TGTGCCAGTAGTCGCGATCTCGGGGGCAGGGTCAGGAATCAGCCCCAGCATTTT.

This chain uses TRBV7-2 with TRBJ1-2; D is unclear. V was shortened by 0 bases and J by 8 bases, with 13 bases between the two germline ends. The CDR3 consists of 14 residues. CDR1 is SGHTA and CDR2 is FQGNSA in the germline V gene. As DNA, the CDR3 is TGTGCCAGCAGCTTAGCAGGCGGGCCCAGGGGCTACACCTTC. It translates to CASSLAGGPRGYTF.

CDR3 region: CASSFGLAGRSSYEQYF. The CDR3 DNA follows: TGCGCCAGCAGCTTTGGACTAGCGGGACGTTCCTCCTACGAGCAGTACTTC. The genes are TRBV5-1 and TRBJ2-7; 12 bases fit TRBD2. The CDR3 length is 17 residues. Germline trimming cut 2 bases from V and 0 bases from J; bases unmatched to any gene: 6. CDR1 is SGHRS, CDR2 YFSETQ, per germline. Full variable domain (missing parts from reference TRBV5-1 and TRBJ2-7): KAGVTQTPRYLIKTRGQQVTLSCSPISGHRSVSWYQQTPGQGLQFLFEYFSETQRNKGNFPGRFSGRQFSNSRSEMNVSTLELGDSALYLCASSFGLAGRSSYEQYFGPGTRLTVT.

The sample holds one count of this clone. The same CDR3 arises from other DNA sequences in this sample as well. The V call is TRBV18, the J call TRBJ2-3; 10 bases match TRBD2. V lost 3 bases and J lost 3; bases outside the gene matches: 3. CDR1 KGHSH and CDR2 LQKENI come from the germline V gene. This CDR3 region has 15 residues. CDR3 coding DNA: TGTGCCAGCTCACCGGCTAGCGGGAGTACAGATACGCAGTATTTT. Translating it yields CASSPASGSTDTQYF.

The V gene is TRBV28, the J gene TRBJ2-7; D might be TRBD1 (6 bases). Germline CDR1 and CDR2: MDHEN and SYDVKM. With 1 base removed from V and 4 bases from J, the gap between germline ends came to 14 bases. The CDR3 totals 15 residues. CDR3 protein: CASSLLQGNTYEQYF. CDR3 sequence (DNA): TGTGCCAGCAGTTTATTGCAGGGGAATACATACGAGCAGTACTTC.